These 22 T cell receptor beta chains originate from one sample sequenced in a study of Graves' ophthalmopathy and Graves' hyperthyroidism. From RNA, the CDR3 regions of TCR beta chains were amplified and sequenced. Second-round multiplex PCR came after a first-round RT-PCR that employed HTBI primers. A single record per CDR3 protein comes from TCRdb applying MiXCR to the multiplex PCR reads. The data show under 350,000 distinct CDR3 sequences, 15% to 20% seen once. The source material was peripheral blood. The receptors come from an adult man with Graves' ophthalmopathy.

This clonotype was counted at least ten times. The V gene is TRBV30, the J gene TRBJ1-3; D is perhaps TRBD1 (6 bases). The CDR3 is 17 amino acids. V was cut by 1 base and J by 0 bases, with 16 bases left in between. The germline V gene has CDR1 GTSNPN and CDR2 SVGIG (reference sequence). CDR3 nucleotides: TGTGCCTGGAGTGCCTTACAGGGCCCCAGCTCTGGAAACACCATATATTTT. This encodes CAWSALQGPSSGNTIYF.

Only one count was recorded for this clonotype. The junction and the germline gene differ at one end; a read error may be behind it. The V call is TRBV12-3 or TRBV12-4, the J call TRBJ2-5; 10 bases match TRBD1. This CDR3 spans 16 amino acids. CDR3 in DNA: TGTGCCACCAGTGAGGTGGACAGGGGGGATAGGGAGACCCAGTACTTC. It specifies CATSEVDRGDRETQYF.

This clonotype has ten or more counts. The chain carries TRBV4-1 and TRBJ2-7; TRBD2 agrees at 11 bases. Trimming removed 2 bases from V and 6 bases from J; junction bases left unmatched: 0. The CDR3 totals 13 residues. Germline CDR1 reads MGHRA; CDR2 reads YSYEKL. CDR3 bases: TGCGCCAGCAGCCAACTAGCGGGAGGCGAGCAGTACTTC. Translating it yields CASSQLAGGEQYF.

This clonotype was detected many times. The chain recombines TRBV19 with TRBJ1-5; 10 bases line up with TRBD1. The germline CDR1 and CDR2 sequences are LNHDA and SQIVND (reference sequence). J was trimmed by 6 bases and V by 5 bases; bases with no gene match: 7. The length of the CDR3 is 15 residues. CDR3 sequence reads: CASSPTGQGFQPQHF. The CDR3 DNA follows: TGTGCCAGTAGTCCAACGGGACAGGGGTTTCAGCCCCAGCATTTT.

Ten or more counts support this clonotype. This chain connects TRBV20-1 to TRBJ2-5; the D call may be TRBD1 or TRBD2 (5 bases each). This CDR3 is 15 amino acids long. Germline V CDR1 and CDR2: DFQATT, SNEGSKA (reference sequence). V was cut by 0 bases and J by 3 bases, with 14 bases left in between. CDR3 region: CSARDRGTLEETQYF. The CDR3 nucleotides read TGCAGTGCTAGAGACCGTGGGACGCTCGAAGAGACCCAGTACTTC.

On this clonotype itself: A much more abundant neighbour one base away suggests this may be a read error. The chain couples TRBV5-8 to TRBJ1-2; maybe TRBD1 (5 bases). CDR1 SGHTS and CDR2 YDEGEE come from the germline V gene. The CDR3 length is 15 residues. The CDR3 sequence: CASSLALTGRGGYIF. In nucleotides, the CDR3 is TGTGCCAGCAGCTTGGCCCTAACGGGACGCGGTGGCTACATCTTC.

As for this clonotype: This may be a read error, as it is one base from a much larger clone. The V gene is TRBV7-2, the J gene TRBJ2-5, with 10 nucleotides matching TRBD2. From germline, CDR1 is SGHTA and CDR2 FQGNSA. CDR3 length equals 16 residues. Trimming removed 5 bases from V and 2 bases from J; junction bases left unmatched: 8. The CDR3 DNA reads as TGTGCCAGCAGCAGGGGACTAGCGAGGGGTCAAGAGACCCAGTACTTC. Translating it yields CASSRGLARGQETQYF. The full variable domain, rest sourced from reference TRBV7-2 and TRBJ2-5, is GAGVSQSPSNKVTEKGKDVELRCDPISGHTALYWYRQSLGQGLEFLIYFQGNSAPDKSGLPSDRFSAERTGGSVSTLTIQRTQQEDSAVYLCASSRGLARGQETQYFGPGTRLLVL.

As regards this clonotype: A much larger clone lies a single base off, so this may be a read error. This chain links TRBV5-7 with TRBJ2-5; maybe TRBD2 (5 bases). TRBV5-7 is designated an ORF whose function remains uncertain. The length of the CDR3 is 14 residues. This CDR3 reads CASSFGGCAETLYF. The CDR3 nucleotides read TGTGCCAGCAGCTTTGGAGGATGTGCCGAGACCCTGTACTTC.

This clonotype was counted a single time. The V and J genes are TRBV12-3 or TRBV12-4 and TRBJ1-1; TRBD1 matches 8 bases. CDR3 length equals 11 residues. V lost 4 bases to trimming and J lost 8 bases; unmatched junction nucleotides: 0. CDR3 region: CASSSGGEAFF. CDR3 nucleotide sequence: TGTGCCAGCAGTTCAGGGGGCGAAGCTTTCTTT.

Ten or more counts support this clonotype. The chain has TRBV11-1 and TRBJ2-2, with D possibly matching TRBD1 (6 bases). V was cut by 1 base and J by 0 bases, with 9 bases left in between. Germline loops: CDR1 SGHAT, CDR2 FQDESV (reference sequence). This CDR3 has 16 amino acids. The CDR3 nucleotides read TGTGCCAGCAGCTTAGAAGGGACAACGAACACCGGGGAGCTGTTTTTT. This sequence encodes CASSLEGTTNTGELFF.

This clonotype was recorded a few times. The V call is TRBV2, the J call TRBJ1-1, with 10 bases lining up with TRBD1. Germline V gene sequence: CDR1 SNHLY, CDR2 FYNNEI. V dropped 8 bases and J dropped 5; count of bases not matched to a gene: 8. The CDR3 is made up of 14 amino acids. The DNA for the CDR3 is TGTGCCAGCCGGGACAGGGGAGGGTTTACTGAAGCTTTCTTT. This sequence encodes CASRDRGGFTEAFF.

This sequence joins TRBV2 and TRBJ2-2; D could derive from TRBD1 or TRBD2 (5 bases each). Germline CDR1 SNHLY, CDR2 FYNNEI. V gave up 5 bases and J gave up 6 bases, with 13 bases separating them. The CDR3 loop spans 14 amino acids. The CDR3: CASSSTGTSGELFF. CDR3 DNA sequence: TGTGCCAGCAGTTCTACCGGGACGTCCGGGGAGCTGTTTTTT.

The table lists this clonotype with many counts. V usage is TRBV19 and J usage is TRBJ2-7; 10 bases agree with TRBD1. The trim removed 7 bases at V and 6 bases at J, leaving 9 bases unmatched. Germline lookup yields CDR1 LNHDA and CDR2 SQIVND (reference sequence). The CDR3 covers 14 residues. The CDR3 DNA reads TGTGCCAGTACCTCAGGGACAGGGGTCGGCGAGCAGTACTTC. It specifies CASTSGTGVGEQYF.

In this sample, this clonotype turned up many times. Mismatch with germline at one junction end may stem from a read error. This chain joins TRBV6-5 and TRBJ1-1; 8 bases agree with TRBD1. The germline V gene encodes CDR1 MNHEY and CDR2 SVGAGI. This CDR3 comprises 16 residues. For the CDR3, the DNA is TGTGTCAGCAGTTACTCTGTCCGGGACAGGTACACTGAAGCTTTCTTT. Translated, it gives CVSSYSVRDRYTEAFF.

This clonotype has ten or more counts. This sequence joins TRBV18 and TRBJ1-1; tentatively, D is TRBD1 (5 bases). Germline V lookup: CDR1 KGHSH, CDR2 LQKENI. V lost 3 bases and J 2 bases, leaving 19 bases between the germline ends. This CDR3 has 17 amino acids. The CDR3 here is CASSPTPGLTLNTEAFF. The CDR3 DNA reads TGTGCCAGCTCACCTACTCCAGGGTTGACTCTTAACACTGAAGCTTTCTTT.

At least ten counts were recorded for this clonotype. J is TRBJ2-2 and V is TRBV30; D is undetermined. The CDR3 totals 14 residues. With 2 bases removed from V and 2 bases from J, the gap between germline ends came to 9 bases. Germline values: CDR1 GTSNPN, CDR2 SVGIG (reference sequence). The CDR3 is CAWSTRANTGELFF. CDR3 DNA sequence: TGTGCCTGGAGTACTCGGGCAAACACCGGGGAGCTGTTTTTT.

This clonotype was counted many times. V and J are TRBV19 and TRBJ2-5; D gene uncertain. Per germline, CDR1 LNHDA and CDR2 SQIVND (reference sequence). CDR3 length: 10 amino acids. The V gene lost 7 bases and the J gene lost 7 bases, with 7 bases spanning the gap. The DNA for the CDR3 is TGTGCCAGTAAGGTGCTGACCCAGTACTTC. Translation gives CASKVLTQYF.

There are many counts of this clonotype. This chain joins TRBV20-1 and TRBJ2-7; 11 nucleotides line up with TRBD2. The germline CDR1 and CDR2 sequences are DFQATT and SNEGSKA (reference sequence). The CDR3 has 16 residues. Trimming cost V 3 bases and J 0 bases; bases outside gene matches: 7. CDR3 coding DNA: TGCAGTGCTAGGGGGCTAGCGGGAGGACGCTCCTACGAGCAGTACTTC. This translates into CSARGLAGGRSYEQYF.

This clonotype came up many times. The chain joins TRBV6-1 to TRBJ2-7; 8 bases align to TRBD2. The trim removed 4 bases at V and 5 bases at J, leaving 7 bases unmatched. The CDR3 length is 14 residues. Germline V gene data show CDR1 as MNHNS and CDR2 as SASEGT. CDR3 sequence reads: CASSASGGIHEQYF. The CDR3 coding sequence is TGTGCCAGCAGTGCCAGCGGGGGCATACACGAGCAGTACTTC.

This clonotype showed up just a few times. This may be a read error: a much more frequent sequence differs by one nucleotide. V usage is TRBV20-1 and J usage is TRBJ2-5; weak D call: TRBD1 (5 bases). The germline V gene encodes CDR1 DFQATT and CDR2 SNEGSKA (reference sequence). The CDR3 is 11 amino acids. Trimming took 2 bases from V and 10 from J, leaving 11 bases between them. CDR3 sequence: CSARNHRGQYF. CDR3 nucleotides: TGCAGTGCTAGAAATCATAGGGGCCAGTACTTC.

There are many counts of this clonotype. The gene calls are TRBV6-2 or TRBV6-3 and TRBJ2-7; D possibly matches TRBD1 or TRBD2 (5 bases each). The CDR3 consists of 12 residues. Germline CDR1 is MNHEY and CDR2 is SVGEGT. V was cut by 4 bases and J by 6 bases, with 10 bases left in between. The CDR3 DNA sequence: TGTGCCAGCAGTTGGGGACCCCTCGAGCAGTACTTC. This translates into CASSWGPLEQYF.

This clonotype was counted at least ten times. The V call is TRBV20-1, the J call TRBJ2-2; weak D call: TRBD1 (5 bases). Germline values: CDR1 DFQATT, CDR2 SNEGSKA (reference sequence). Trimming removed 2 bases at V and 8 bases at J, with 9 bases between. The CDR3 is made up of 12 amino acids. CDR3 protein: CSARQGVGELFF. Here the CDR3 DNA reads TGCAGTGCTAGACAGGGTGTAGGGGAGCTGTTTTTT.